Each of the 9 T cell receptor beta chains below was sequenced from the same sample in a study of shared clonotypes between healthy human individuals (dated by TCRdb to 2020 to 2021). Receptors were amplified or captured by the immunoSEQ multiplex PCR assay. Imported from immuneACCESS, the table was reduced by TCRdb to in-frame sequences with V and J called. These copies leave out some clones; in studies compared against another copy, an unresolved V gene accounts for under half, and the cause of the remainder is not known. A total of 100,000 to 120,000 clones appear in this sample, roughly 70% of them only once. In total, the top ten clones hold around 24% of the sample. Material: memory CD8+ T cells sorted from blood. The cell subset or site label here, explained by the study, means: CD45RO+ cells pooled with CCR7-negative TemRA cells. These receptors were collected from a woman aged 25 to 39 in good health.

The chain is built from TRBV11-2 and TRBJ2-7; TRBD2 agrees at 10 bases. Germline trimming cut 7 bases from V and 6 bases from J; bases unmatched to any gene: 12. The CDR3 is made up of 15 amino acids. Germline assignment: CDR1 SGHAT and CDR2 FQNNGV. The CDR3 region has the DNA TGTGCCAGCACTCGTTCTAGCGGGAGCCAGGGCGAGCAGTACTTC. Translating gives CASTRSSGSQGEQYF.

The chain has TRBV4-1 and TRBJ2-3; 12 nucleotides line up with TRBD2. V was pared by 2 bases and J by 5 bases, with 14 bases of the junction left unmatched. This CDR3 is 19 amino acids long. The V gene's germline CDR1 is MGHRA and CDR2 YSYEKL. The CDR3: CASSQPRLAGAPGRDTQYF. CDR3 DNA sequence: TGCGCCAGCAGCCAACCTCGACTAGCGGGAGCTCCAGGGCGAGATACGCAGTATTTT.

This chain joins TRBV2 and TRBJ2-6; D possibly corresponds to TRBD2 (5 bases). Germline CDR1 is SNHLY and CDR2 is FYNNEI. The CDR3 length is 18 residues. The germline V and J ends were trimmed by 8 bases and 1 base, with 21 bases remaining between them. The CDR3 spells CASAGIHLQSSGANVLTF. CDR3 coding DNA: TGTGCCAGCGCGGGCATACACCTGCAAAGTTCTGGGGCCAACGTCCTGACTTTC. The variable domain in full, completed from reference TRBV2 and TRBJ2-6, reads EPEVTQTPSHQVTQMGQEVILRCVPISNHLYFYWYRQILGQKVEFLVSFYNNEISEKSEIFDDQFSVERPDGSNFTLKIRSTKLEDSAMYFCASAGIHLQSSGANVLTFGAGSRLTVL.

The rearrangement links TRBV4-1 to TRBJ2-1; no definite D call. The CDR3 is made up of 12 amino acids. Germline V gives CDR1 MGHRA, CDR2 YSYEKL. Trimming cost V 4 bases and J 8 bases, with 9 bases left between them. CDR3 nucleotide sequence: TGCGCCAGCAGCCTGTTAGCTCATGAGCAGTTCTTC. It is translated as CASSLLAHEQFF.

V gene TRBV28 combines with J gene TRBJ2-2; TRBD2 aligns across 8 bases. The V gene's germline CDR1 is MDHEN and CDR2 SYDVKM. The CDR3 has 14 amino acids. V trimming: 11 bases; J trimming: 3 bases; junction bases outside the gene matches: 8. CDR3 region: CAARFGRDTGELFF. The CDR3 coding sequence is TGTGCCGCCAGATTCGGGAGGGACACCGGGGAGCTGTTTTTT.

The genes are TRBV10-1 and TRBJ2-6; the D is unclear. CDR1 WNHNN and CDR2 SYGVQD come from the germline V gene (reference sequence). The V end was cut by 7 bases, the J end by 1 base, with 11 bases between. The CDR3 is 15 residues long. This CDR3 is CASTVSHSGANVLTF. The CDR3 nucleotides are TGCGCCAGCACGGTGTCTCATTCTGGGGCCAACGTCCTGACTTTC.

The chain recombines TRBV7-2 with TRBJ2-7; the match to TRBD1 covers 7 bases. This CDR3 comprises 15 residues. With V trimmed by 3 bases and J by 4 bases, 9 bases remained unmatched. Germline CDR1 is SGHTA and CDR2 is FQGNSA. The CDR3 is CASSFLLGQHYEQYF. Written as DNA, the CDR3 is TGTGCCAGCAGCTTTCTTTTGGGACAGCATTACGAGCAGTACTTC.

Many counts were recorded for this clone. The rearrangement joins TRBV10-2 to TRBJ1-1, with D uncertain. From germline, CDR1 is WSHSY and CDR2 SAAADI. There are 14 residues in the CDR3. V was trimmed by 2 bases and J by 1 base, leaving 8 bases between them. This chain's CDR3 is CASSEPEQNTEAFF. CDR3 DNA: TGCGCCAGCAGTGAGCCGGAGCAGAACACTGAAGCTTTCTTT.

V gene TRBV7-8 combines with J gene TRBJ2-1, with D possibly being TRBD2 (6 bases). Trimming removed 2 bases from V and 8 bases from J, with 22 bases in between. The germline gives CDR1 SGHVS, CDR2 FQNEAQ. This CDR3 region has 17 residues. CDR3 sequence: CASSLRFAGPLSDEQFF. DNA for the CDR3: TGTGCCAGCAGCTTAAGGTTCGCGGGACCCTTGAGCGATGAGCAGTTCTTC.